The rows below give T cell receptor beta chains drawn from one sample of a study of T cells in Graves' hyperthyroidism and ophthalmopathy. TCRdb passed the multiplex PCR reads through MiXCR, listing each CDR3 protein once. The table has hundreds of thousands of distinct CDR3 sequences, approximately 14% seen once; the top ten hold around 13%. Sequencing was done on a sample of blood. The origin of the receptors is a woman aged 45-65 years with Graves' ophthalmopathy. CDR3s include the opening cysteine and the closing phenylalanine or tryptophan. Each record gives: D gene, clone size, J gene, V gene, CDR3 DNA, CDR3 protein. A D gene is named only where the DNA matches it firmly. Size is stated for part of the rows, as once, few or many counts, or as a class when the clone is expanded.

D gene: -
clone size: -
J gene: TRBJ2-5
V gene: TRBV4-1
CDR3 DNA: TGCGCCAGCAGCCCCCCGGGCCGCCGAGAGACCCAGTACTTC
CDR3 protein: CASSPPGRRETQYF

D gene: -
clone size: -
J gene: TRBJ1-2
V gene: TRBV30
CDR3 DNA: TGTGCCTGGAGTGTATGGGGGGGTCTTTCCTATGGCTACACCTTC
CDR3 protein: CAWSVWGGLSYGYTF

D gene: -
clone size: -
J gene: TRBJ2-2
V gene: TRBV7-6
CDR3 DNA: TGTGCCACCAAACCGGGACCCACGCCCATTAACACCGGGGAGCTGTTTTTT
CDR3 protein: CATKPGPTPINTGELFF

D gene: TRBD2
clone size: -
J gene: TRBJ2-7
V gene: TRBV27
CDR3 DNA: TGTGCCAGTAAGGTTCTAGCGGGAGTCCCTGAGCAGTACTTC
CDR3 protein: CASKVLAGVPEQYF

D gene: -
clone size: many
J gene: TRBJ2-3
V gene: TRBV3-1
CDR3 DNA: TGTGCCAGCAGCCAAAGAGGGCTGGCAGATACGCAGTATTTT
CDR3 protein: CASSQRGLADTQYF

D gene: TRBD2
clone size: few
J gene: TRBJ2-3
V gene: TRBV27
CDR3 DNA: TGTGCCGGGAGGGCCTCGGGTTCAGATACGCAGTATTTT
CDR3 protein: CAGRASGSDTQYF

D gene: -
clone size: many
J gene: TRBJ2-2
V gene: TRBV27
CDR3 DNA: TGTGCCAGCAGTTTAACCCAAACAAACACCGGGGAGCTGTTTTTT
CDR3 protein: CASSLTQTNTGELFF

D gene: -
clone size: many
J gene: TRBJ1-2
V gene: TRBV2
CDR3 DNA: TGTGCCAGCACCACCCCGTTTCTCGGGGCTGGCTACACCTTC
CDR3 protein: CASTTPFLGAGYTF

D gene: TRBD1
clone size: many
J gene: TRBJ1-6
V gene: TRBV28
CDR3 DNA: TGTGCCAGCACCAGCTTACAGGGGGGTAATTCACCCCTCCACTTT
CDR3 protein: CASTSLQGGNSPLHF

D gene: -
clone size: many
J gene: TRBJ2-3
V gene: TRBV20-1
CDR3 DNA: TGCAGTGCACGCGGGACAGATACGCAGTATTTT
CDR3 protein: CSARGTDTQYF

D gene: TRBD2
clone size: many
J gene: TRBJ2-1
V gene: TRBV7-9
CDR3 DNA: TGTGCCAGCAGCTCACGCCCTAGCGGGAATGATGAGCAGTTCTTC
CDR3 protein: CASSSRPSGNDEQFF

D gene: -
clone size: -
J gene: TRBJ1-1
V gene: TRBV19
CDR3 DNA: TGTGCCAGTAGTTACAGGGAGAGGAACACTGAAGCTTTCTTT
CDR3 protein: CASSYRERNTEAFF

D gene: TRBD2
clone size: many
J gene: TRBJ2-1
V gene: TRBV7-3
CDR3 DNA: TGTGCCAGCAGCCGAGGACTAGCGGTGTACAATGAGCAGTTCTTC
CDR3 protein: CASSRGLAVYNEQFF

D gene: TRBD1
clone size: few
J gene: TRBJ2-2
V gene: TRBV29-1
CDR3 DNA: TGCAGCGTAGAACCAGAGCCGGGACAGGGAAACACCGGGGAGCTGTTTTTT
CDR3 protein: CSVEPEPGQGNTGELFF

D gene: -
clone size: few
J gene: TRBJ2-1
V gene: TRBV9
CDR3 DNA: TGTGCCAGCAGCGTAGAACAGGGCTTGGGAAATGAGCAGTTCTTC
CDR3 protein: CASSVEQGLGNEQFF

D gene: TRBD1
clone size: -
J gene: TRBJ1-4
V gene: TRBV7-9
CDR3 DNA: TGTGCCAGCAGCCCCCGGGACAGAACAAATGAAAAACTGTTTTTT
CDR3 protein: CASSPRDRTNEKLFF

D gene: -
clone size: -
J gene: TRBJ1-2
V gene: TRBV7-9
CDR3 DNA: TGTGCCAGCAGCCATCGCGACCGGGACAAACTCTACGGCTACACCTTC
CDR3 protein: CASSHRDRDKLYGYTF

D gene: -
clone size: many
J gene: TRBJ1-1
V gene: TRBV27
CDR3 DNA: TGTGCCAGCAGTTTAGGTCGGGGGCTGATGAACACTGAAGCTTTCTTT
CDR3 protein: CASSLGRGLMNTEAFF

D gene: -
clone size: many
J gene: TRBJ2-4
V gene: TRBV7-9
CDR3 DNA: TGTGCCAGCAGCTTAGAGGGGGTAGCCAAAAACATTCAGTACTTC
CDR3 protein: CASSLEGVAKNIQYF

D gene: TRBD1
clone size: many
J gene: TRBJ1-2
V gene: TRBV5-1
CDR3 DNA: TGCGCCAGCAGCTATAATACAGGGGACTATGGCTACACCTTC
CDR3 protein: CASSYNTGDYGYTF

D gene: -
clone size: many
J gene: TRBJ2-3
V gene: TRBV11-2
CDR3 DNA: TGTGCCAGCAGCTTAGATCGAGATACGCAGTATTTT
CDR3 protein: CASSLDRDTQYF

D gene: -
clone size: many
J gene: TRBJ2-7
V gene: TRBV28
CDR3 DNA: TGTGCCAGCAGTGGGGCTACCCCACGGAGCTCCTTATACGAGCAGTACTTC
CDR3 protein: CASSGATPRSSLYEQYF

D gene: TRBD2
clone size: many
J gene: TRBJ2-1
V gene: TRBV24-1
CDR3 DNA: TGTGCCACCAGTGAAACAACTAGCGGGAGTTCTAGCAATGAGCAGTTCTTC
CDR3 protein: CATSETTSGSSSNEQFF

D gene: TRBD2
clone size: few
J gene: TRBJ2-7
V gene: TRBV28
CDR3 DNA: TGTGCCAGCAGTTTACCCCTAGCGGGAGAAGAGCAGTACTTC
CDR3 protein: CASSLPLAGEEQYF

D gene: -
clone size: -
J gene: TRBJ1-5
V gene: TRBV19
CDR3 DNA: TGTGCCAGTTTGGAGGTTTTACTCCCCGATCAGCCCCAGCATTTT
CDR3 protein: CASLEVLLPDQPQHF

D gene: -
clone size: few
J gene: TRBJ2-1
V gene: TRBV6-5
CDR3 DNA: TGTGCCAGCAGTTACTCGCAGAACAATGAGCGTTTCTTC
CDR3 protein: CASSYSQNNERFF

D gene: -
clone size: many
J gene: TRBJ2-7
V gene: TRBV7-6
CDR3 DNA: TGTGCCAGCAGCCCAAAGGCCAGCTCCTACGAGCAGTACTTC
CDR3 protein: CASSPKASSYEQYF

D gene: TRBD1
clone size: -
J gene: TRBJ2-1
V gene: TRBV24-1
CDR3 DNA: TGTGCCACCAGTGATTACAAGGGGGCGATCACCTACAATGAGCAGTTCTTC
CDR3 protein: CATSDYKGAITYNEQFF

D gene: TRBD1
clone size: many
J gene: TRBJ2-7
V gene: TRBV3-1
CDR3 DNA: TGTGCCAGCAGCCACCGGGACAGACTCTCCTACGAGCAGTACTTC
CDR3 protein: CASSHRDRLSYEQYF

D gene: TRBD2
clone size: -
J gene: TRBJ2-1
V gene: TRBV14
CDR3 DNA: TGTGCCAGCAGCCAAATACTAGCGGGAGACAATGAGCAGTTCTTC
CDR3 protein: CASSQILAGDNEQFF

D gene: -
clone size: many
J gene: TRBJ2-7
V gene: TRBV7-9
CDR3 DNA: TGTGCCAGCGCTACAGGGAACCACGGATACGAGCAGTACTTC
CDR3 protein: CASATGNHGYEQYF

D gene: TRBD2
clone size: many
J gene: TRBJ2-7
V gene: TRBV27
CDR3 DNA: TGTGCCAGCAGTTTAAGGGCGGGAGGGCCTGGCTCCTACGAGCAGTACTTC
CDR3 protein: CASSLRAGGPGSYEQYF

D gene: TRBD2
clone size: -
J gene: TRBJ2-2
V gene: TRBV19
CDR3 DNA: TGTGCCAGTAGTTCGGCGGGAGAAGTTACCGGGGAGCTGTTTTTT
CDR3 protein: CASSSAGEVTGELFF

D gene: TRBD2
clone size: many
J gene: TRBJ2-3
V gene: TRBV7-9
CDR3 DNA: TGTGCCAGCAGCGTCGCGACTAGCGGGAGAGGAGATACGCAGTATTTT
CDR3 protein: CASSVATSGRGDTQYF

D gene: -
clone size: many
J gene: TRBJ1-1
V gene: TRBV5-1
CDR3 DNA: TGCGCCAGCAGCTTGGTGGCACCTTCTGAAGCTTTCTTT
CDR3 protein: CASSLVAPSEAFF

D gene: TRBD2
clone size: many
J gene: TRBJ2-1
V gene: TRBV12-5
CDR3 DNA: TGTGCTAGTGGTTTGACCAGGACTAGCGGGAGCAATGAGCAGTTCTTC
CDR3 protein: CASGLTRTSGSNEQFF

D gene: TRBD2
clone size: many
J gene: TRBJ2-1
V gene: TRBV20-1
CDR3 DNA: TGCAGTGCTAGAGGGGGTAGCGGGAGGGCCGGTTCTGAGCAGTTCTTC
CDR3 protein: CSARGGSGRAGSEQFF

D gene: TRBD1
clone size: many
J gene: TRBJ2-1
V gene: TRBV5-1
CDR3 DNA: TGCGCCAGCAGCTTGAATAGGGGACAGGGACGTAGGGGCTCCTACAATGAGCAGTTCTTC
CDR3 protein: CASSLNRGQGRRGSYNEQFF

D gene: -
clone size: many
J gene: TRBJ2-1
V gene: TRBV7-9
CDR3 DNA: TGTGCCTGCCAGAGGGGTAATGAGCAGTTCTTC
CDR3 protein: CACQRGNEQFF

D gene: TRBD2
clone size: -
J gene: TRBJ2-3
V gene: TRBV9
CDR3 DNA: TGTGCCAGCAGCGGTAGCGGGAGATTAGCGGCAGATACGCAGTATTTT
CDR3 protein: CASSGSGRLAADTQYF

D gene: -
clone size: -
J gene: TRBJ2-7
V gene: TRBV4-3
CDR3 DNA: TGCGCCAGCAGCCACGGAATGGGGGAGCAGTACTTC
CDR3 protein: CASSHGMGEQYF